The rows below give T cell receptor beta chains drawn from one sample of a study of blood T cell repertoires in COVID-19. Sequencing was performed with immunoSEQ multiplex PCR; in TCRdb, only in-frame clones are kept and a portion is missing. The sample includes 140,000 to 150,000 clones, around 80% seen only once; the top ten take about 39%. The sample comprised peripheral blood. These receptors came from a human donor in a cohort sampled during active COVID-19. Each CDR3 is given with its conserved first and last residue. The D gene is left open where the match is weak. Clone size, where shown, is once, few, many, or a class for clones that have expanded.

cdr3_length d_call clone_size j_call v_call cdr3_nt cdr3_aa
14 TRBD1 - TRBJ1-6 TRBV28 TGTGCCAGCAGTTTGACAGGGTTGAATTCACCCCTCCACTTT CASSLTGLNSPLHF
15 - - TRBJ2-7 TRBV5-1 TGCGCCAGCAGCTTGGCTAGGGGGAGCTCCTACGAGCAGTACTTC CASSLARGSSYEQYF
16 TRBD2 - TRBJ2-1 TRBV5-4 TGTGCCAGCAGCCTCCCGCCTAGCGGGGGGACTAATGAGCAGTTCTTC CASSLPPSGGTNEQFF
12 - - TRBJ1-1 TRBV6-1 TGTGCCAGCAGTGAAGGGGGGACTTCAGCTTTCTTT CASSEGGTSAFF
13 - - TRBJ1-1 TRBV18 TGTGCCAGCTCACCAGATGGAGGGCTTACTACTTTCTTT CASSPDGGLTTFF
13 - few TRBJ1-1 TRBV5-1 TGCGCCAGCAGCCTACAGGTTGACACTGAAGCTTTCTTT CASSLQVDTEAFF
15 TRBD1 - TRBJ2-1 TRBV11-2 TGTGCCAGCAGCGTCACACGGGACAGGGTGGCTGAGCAGTTCTTC CASSVTRDRVAEQFF
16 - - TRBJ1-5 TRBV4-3 TGCGCCAGCAGCCAAGAAACAGGCACCATCAATCAGCCCCAGCATTTT CASSQETGTINQPQHF
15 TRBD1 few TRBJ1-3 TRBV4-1 TGCGCCAGCAGCCTCGACAGGGCGGTCGGAAACACCATATATTTT CASSLDRAVGNTIYF
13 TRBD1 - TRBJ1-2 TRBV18 TGTGCCAGCTCACCGCCGGGACAGAATGGCTACACCTTC CASSPPGQNGYTF
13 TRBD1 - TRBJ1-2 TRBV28 TGTGCCACTAGGACAGGGGGCGCCTTGGGCTACACCTTC CATRTGGALGYTF
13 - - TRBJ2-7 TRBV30 TGTGCCTGGAGCGGGCAGGGAGGTTACGAGCAGTACTTC CAWSGQGGYEQYF
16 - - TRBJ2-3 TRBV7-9 TGTGCCAGCAGCTTAGGCTTCGGCAGGGAAGGAGATACGCAGTATTTT CASSLGFGREGDTQYF
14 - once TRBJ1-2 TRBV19 TGTGCCAGTAGACCCCGGGCAGGGCACTATGGCTACACCTTC CASRPRAGHYGYTF
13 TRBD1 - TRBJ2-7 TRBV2 TGTGCCAGCATCGACCGGGACAGCCGGCAGCAGTACTTC CASIDRDSRQQYF
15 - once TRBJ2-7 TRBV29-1 TGCAGCGTTGAATTACTCGGCAGGGGTGGGTACGAGCAGTACTTC CSVELLGRGGYEQYF
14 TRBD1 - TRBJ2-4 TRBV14 TGTGCCAGCAGCGGACAGGGGGCCAAAAACATTCAGTACTTC CASSGQGAKNIQYF
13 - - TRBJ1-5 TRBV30 TGTGCCTGGAGTGTGGGGGGAGACCAGCCCCAGCATTTT CAWSVGGDQPQHF
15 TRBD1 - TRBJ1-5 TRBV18 TGTGCCAGCTCCCAACGACAGGGAAACAATCAGCCCCAGCATTTT CASSQRQGNNQPQHF
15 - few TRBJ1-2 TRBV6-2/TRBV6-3 TGTGCCAGCAGTTACTCTACCCCCCAAGCGGGTGGCTACACCTTC CASSYSTPQAGGYTF
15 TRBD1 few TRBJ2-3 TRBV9 TGTGCCAGCAGCGTTCGGACAGGGGGCGAGGATACGCAGTATTTT CASSVRTGGEDTQYF
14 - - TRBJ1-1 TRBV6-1 TGTGCCAGCACCACGGGAGTCATGAACACTGAAGCTTTCTTT CASTTGVMNTEAFF
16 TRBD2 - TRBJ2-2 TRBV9 TGTGCCAGCAGCGCCCAAGCGGGGGGTGGAACCGGGGAGCTGTTTTTT CASSAQAGGGTGELFF
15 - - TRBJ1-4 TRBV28 TGTGCCAGCAGTTTAACGGGGGGGGCTAACGAAAAACTGTTTTTT CASSLTGGANEKLFF
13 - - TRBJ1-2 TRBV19 TGTGCCAGTAGTATGGCGACAGTATATGGCTACACCTTC CASSMATVYGYTF
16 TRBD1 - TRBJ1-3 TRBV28 TGTGCCAGCAGCTACGGACAGGTCCTCTCTGGAAACACCATATATTTT CASSYGQVLSGNTIYF
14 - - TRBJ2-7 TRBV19 TGTGCCAGTAGTCCGCGGGACAGCTCCTACGAGCAGTACTTC CASSPRDSSYEQYF
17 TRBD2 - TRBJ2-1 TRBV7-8 TGTGCCAGCAGCCGAGGGGGTAGCGGGACATCCTACAATGAGCAGTTCTTC CASSRGGSGTSYNEQFF